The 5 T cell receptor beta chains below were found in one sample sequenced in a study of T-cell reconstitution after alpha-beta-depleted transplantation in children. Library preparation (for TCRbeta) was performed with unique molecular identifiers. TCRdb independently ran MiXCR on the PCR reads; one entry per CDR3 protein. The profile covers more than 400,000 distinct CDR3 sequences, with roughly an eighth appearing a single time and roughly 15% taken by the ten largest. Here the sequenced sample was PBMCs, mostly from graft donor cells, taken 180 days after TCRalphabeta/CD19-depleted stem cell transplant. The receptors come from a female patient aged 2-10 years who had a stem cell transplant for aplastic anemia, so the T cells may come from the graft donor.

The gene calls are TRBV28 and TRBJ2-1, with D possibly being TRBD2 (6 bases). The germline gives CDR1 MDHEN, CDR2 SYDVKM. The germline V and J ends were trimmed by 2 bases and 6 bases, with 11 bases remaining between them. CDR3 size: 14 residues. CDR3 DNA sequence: TGTGCCAGCAGTTTACGCGGGGCGCCCAATGAGCAGTTCTTC. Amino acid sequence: CASSLRGAPNEQFF.

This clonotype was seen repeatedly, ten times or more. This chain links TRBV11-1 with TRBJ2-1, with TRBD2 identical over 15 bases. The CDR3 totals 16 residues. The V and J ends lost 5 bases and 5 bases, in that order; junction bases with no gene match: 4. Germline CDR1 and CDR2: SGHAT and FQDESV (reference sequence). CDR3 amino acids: CASSTGLAGGDNEQFF. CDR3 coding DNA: TGTGCCAGCAGCACCGGACTAGCGGGAGGGGACAATGAGCAGTTCTTC. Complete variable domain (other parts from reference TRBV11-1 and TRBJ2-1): EAEVAQSPRYKITEKSQAVAFWCDPISGHATLYWYRQILGQGPELLVQFQDESVVDDSQLPKDRFSAERLKGVDSTLKIQPAELGDSAMYLCASSTGLAGGDNEQFFGPGTRLTVL.

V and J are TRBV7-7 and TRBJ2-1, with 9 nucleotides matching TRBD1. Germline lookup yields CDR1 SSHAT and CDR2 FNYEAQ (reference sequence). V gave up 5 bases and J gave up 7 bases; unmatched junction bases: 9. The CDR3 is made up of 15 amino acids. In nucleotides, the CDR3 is TGTGCCAGCAGCCGAGGACAGGGGAGAGGGAATGAGCAGTTCTTC. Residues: CASSRGQGRGNEQFF. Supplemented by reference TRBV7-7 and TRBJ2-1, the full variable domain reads GAGVSQSPRYKVTKRGQDVTLRCDPISSHATLYWYQQALGQGPEFLTYFNYEAQPDKSGLPSDRFSAERPEGSISTLTIQRTEQRDSAMYRCASSRGQGRGNEQFFGPGTRLTVL.

The CDR3: CATSDFSDSVADTQYF. CDR3 DNA sequence: TGTGCCACCAGTGATTTTTCCGACTCGGTGGCAGATACGCAGTATTTT. The chain joins TRBV24-1 to TRBJ2-3; D uncertain. Trimming stripped 1 base from V and 4 bases from J, with 14 bases between. The CDR3 is 16 amino acids. CDR1 and CDR2 (germline): KGHDR, SFDVKD.

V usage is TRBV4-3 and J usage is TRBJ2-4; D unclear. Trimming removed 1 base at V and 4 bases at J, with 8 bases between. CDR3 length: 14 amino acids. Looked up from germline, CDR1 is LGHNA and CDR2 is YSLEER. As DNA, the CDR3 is TGCGCCAGCAGCCAAGGGACCGGGAAAAACATTCAGTACTTC. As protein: CASSQGTGKNIQYF.